This T cell receptor beta chain was observed in a study of blood T cell repertoires in COVID-19. At the level of the study: PBMCs, B-cell-depleted T cells, or T cells were the source of the cDNA or gDNA that made up the material.

TCRdb keeps only in-frame clones here, not all; method: immunoSEQ multiplex PCR. The sample lists over 200,000 clones, around 80% occurring once. Trimming stripped 0 bases from V and 2 bases from J, with 15 bases between. The CDR3 covers 17 residues. Germline V gene data show CDR1 as SGDLS and CDR2 as YYNGEE. This clone came up a few times. The chain joins TRBV9 to TRBJ1-3; D remains ambiguous. This receptor was obtained from a human donor in a cohort sampled during active COVID-19. Sequenced: peripheral blood. CDR3 DNA sequence: TGTGCCAGCAGCGTAGTGGCTACCGGACTACCTGGAAACACCATATATTTT. Translating it yields CASSVVATGLPGNTIYF.